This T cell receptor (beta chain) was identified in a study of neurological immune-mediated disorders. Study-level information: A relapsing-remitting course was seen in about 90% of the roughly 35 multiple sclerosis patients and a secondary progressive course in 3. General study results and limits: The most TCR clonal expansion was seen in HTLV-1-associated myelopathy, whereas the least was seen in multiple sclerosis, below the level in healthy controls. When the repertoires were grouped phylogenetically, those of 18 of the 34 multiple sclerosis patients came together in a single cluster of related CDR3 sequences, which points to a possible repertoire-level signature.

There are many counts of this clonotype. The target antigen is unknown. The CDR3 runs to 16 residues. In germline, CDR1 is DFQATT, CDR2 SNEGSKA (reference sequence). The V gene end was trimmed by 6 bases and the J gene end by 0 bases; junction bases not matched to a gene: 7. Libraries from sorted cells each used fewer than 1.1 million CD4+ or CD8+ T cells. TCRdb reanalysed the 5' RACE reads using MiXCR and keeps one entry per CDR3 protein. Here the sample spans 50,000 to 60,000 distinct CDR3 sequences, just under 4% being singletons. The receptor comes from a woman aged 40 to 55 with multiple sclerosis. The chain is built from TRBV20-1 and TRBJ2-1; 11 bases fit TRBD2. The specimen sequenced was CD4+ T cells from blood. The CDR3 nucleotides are TGCAGTGCCTGTAGCGGGGGGGCCAGCTCCTACAATGAGCAGTTCTTC. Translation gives CSACSGGASSYNEQFF.